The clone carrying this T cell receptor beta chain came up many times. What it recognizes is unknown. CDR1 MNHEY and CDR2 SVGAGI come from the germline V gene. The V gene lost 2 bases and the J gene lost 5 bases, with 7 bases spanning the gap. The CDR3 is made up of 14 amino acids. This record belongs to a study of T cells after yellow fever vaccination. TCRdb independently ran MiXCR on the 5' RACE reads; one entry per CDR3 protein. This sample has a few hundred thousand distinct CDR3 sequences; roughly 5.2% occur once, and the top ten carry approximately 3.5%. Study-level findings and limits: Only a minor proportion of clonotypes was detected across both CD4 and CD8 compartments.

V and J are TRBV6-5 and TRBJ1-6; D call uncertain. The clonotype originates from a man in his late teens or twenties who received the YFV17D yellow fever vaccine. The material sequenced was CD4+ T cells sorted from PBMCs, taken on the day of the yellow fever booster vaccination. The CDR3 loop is CASSYNRNNSPLHF. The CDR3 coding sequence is TGTGCCAGCAGTTACAACCGTAATAATTCACCCCTCCACTTT.